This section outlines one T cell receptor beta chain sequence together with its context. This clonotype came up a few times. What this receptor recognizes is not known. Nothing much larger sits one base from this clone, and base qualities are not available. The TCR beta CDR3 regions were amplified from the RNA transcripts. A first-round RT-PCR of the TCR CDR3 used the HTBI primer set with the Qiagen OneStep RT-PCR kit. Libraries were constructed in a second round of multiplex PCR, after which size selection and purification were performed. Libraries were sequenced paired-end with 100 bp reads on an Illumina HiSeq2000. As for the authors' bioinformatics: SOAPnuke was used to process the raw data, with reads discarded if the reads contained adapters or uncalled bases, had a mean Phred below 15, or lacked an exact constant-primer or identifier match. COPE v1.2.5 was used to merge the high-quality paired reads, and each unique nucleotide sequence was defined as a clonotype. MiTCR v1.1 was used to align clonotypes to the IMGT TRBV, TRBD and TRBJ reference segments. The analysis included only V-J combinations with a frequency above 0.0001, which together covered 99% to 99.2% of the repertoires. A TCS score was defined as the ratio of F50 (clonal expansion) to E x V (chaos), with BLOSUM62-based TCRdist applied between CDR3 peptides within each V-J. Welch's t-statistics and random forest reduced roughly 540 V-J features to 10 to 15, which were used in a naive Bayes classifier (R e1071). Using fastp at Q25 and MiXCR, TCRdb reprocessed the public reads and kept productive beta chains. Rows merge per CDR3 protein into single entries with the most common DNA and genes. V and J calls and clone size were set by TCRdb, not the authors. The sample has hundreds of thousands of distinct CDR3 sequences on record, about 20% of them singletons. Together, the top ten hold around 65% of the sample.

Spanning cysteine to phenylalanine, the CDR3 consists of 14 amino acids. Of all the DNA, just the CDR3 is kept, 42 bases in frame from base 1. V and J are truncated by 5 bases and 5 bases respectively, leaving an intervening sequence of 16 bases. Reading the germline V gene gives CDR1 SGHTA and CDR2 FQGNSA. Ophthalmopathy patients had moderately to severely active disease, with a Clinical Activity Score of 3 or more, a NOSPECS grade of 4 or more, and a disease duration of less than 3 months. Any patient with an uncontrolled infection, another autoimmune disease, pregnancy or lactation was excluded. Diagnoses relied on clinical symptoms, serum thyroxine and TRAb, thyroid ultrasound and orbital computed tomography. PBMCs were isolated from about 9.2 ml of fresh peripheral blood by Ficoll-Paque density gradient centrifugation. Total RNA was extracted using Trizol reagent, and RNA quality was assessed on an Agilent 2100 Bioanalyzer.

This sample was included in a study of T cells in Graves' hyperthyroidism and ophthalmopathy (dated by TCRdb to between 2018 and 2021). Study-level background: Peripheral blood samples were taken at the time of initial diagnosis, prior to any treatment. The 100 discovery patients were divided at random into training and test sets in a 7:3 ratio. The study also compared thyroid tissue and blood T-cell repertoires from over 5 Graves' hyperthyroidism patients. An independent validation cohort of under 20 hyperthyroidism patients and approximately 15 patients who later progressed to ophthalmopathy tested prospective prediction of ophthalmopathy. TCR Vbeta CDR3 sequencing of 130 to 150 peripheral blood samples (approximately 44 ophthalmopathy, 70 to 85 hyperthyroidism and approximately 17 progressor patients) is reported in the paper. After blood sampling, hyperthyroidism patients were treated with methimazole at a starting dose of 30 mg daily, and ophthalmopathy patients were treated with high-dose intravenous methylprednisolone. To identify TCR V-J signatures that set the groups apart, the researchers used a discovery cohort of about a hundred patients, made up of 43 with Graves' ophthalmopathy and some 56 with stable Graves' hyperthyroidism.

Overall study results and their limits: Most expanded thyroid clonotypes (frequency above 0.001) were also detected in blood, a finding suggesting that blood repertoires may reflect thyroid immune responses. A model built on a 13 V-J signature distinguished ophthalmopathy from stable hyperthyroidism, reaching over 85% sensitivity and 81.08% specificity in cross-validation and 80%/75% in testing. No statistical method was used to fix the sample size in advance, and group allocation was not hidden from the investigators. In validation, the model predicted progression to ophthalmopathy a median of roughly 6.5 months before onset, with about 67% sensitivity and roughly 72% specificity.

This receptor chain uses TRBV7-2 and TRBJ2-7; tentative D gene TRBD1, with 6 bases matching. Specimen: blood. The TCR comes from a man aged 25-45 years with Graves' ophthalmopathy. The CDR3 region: CASSLTQGRNEQYF. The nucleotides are TGTGCCAGCAGCCTAACACAGGGTCGGAACGAGCAGTACTTC.